These T cell receptor beta chains were read from a single sample in a study of control samples from healthy donors and cancer patients. Profiling relied on immunoSEQ multiplex PCR, and the TCRdb table lists in-frame clones only, not all of them. This table has around 76,000 clones, 94% appearing once. Sample: blood. These receptors came from a woman aged 40 to 50 in good health. CDR3s include the opening cysteine and the closing phenylalanine or tryptophan. The order of the fields is clone size, D gene, J gene, CDR3 length, V gene, CDR3 protein, CDR3 DNA. The D gene is left open where the match is weak. A row's size may be missing; if present it is once, few, many or a size class.

abundance: -; d_gene: -; j_gene: TRBJ2-1; len: 16; v_gene: TRBV7-2; CDR3aa: CASSLAPEAGGNEQFF; CDR3nt: TGTGCCAGCAGCTTAGCACCAGAAGCCGGTGGGAATGAGCAGTTCTTC
abundance: -; d_gene: TRBD2; j_gene: TRBJ2-1; len: 14; v_gene: TRBV7-9; CDR3aa: CASSPQDGGGRQFF; CDR3nt: TGTGCCAGCAGCCCTCAGGACGGGGGAGGGCGACAGTTCTTC
abundance: -; d_gene: -; j_gene: TRBJ1-2; len: 13; v_gene: TRBV6-5; CDR3aa: CASSPGRLGGYTF; CDR3nt: TGTGCCAGCAGTCCCGGTCGTTTGGGGGGCTACACCTTC
abundance: -; d_gene: TRBD2; j_gene: TRBJ2-1; len: 15; v_gene: TRBV7-6; CDR3aa: CASSRLAGEVNEQFF; CDR3nt: TGTGCCAGCAGCCGACTAGCGGGAGAAGTCAATGAGCAGTTCTTC
abundance: -; d_gene: -; j_gene: TRBJ2-2; len: 14; v_gene: TRBV7-9; CDR3aa: CASSLISYTGELFF; CDR3nt: TGTGCCAGCAGCTTAATAAGTTACACCGGGGAGCTGTTTTTT
abundance: -; d_gene: -; j_gene: TRBJ2-2; len: 16; v_gene: TRBV9; CDR3aa: CASSVAVSPYTGELFF; CDR3nt: TGTGCCAGCAGCGTAGCTGTTTCTCCCTACACCGGGGAGCTGTTTTTT
abundance: -; d_gene: -; j_gene: TRBJ1-2; len: 15; v_gene: TRBV19; CDR3aa: CASRPRGGQGYGYTF; CDR3nt: TGTGCCAGTAGGCCCCGTGGAGGGCAGGGCTATGGCTACACCTTC
abundance: -; d_gene: -; j_gene: TRBJ1-2; len: 14; v_gene: TRBV5-1; CDR3aa: CASSLDEGVYGYTF; CDR3nt: TGCGCCAGCAGCTTGGACGAGGGTGTGTATGGCTACACCTTC
abundance: -; d_gene: -; j_gene: TRBJ1-4; len: 10; v_gene: TRBV2; CDR3aa: CASGSEKLFF; CDR3nt: TGTGCCAGTGGATCCGAAAAACTGTTTTTT
abundance: -; d_gene: TRBD1; j_gene: TRBJ2-5; len: 18; v_gene: TRBV24-1; CDR3aa: CATSSSLGTGADQETQYF; CDR3nt: TGTGCCACCAGTTCATCCTTGGGGACAGGGGCAGACCAAGAGACCCAGTACTTC
abundance: once; d_gene: -; j_gene: TRBJ1-1; len: 13; v_gene: TRBV2; CDR3aa: CASSQQGDTEAFF; CDR3nt: TGTGCCAGCAGCCAACAGGGAGACACTGAAGCTTTCTTT
abundance: -; d_gene: TRBD1; j_gene: TRBJ2-5; len: 16; v_gene: TRBV6-5; CDR3aa: CASSYSDRGLQETQYF; CDR3nt: TGTGCCAGCAGTTACTCCGACAGGGGGCTCCAAGAGACCCAGTACTTC
abundance: -; d_gene: -; j_gene: TRBJ2-3; len: 15; v_gene: TRBV19; CDR3aa: CASSIVGASTDTQYF; CDR3nt: TGTGCCAGTAGTATCGTGGGGGCTAGCACAGATACGCAGTATTTT
abundance: -; d_gene: -; j_gene: TRBJ1-1; len: 14; v_gene: TRBV5-6; CDR3aa: CASIVGQGYTEAFF; CDR3nt: TGTGCCAGTATCGTCGGGCAGGGTTACACTGAAGCTTTCTTT
abundance: -; d_gene: -; j_gene: TRBJ1-1; len: 16; v_gene: TRBV21-1; CDR3aa: CASSKGGQSMNTEAFF; CDR3nt: TGTGCCAGCAGCAAAGGGGGACAGAGTATGAACACTGAAGCTTTCTTT
abundance: -; d_gene: TRBD2; j_gene: TRBJ2-3; len: 15; v_gene: TRBV11-3; CDR3aa: CASSSGLAPTDTQYF; CDR3nt: TGTGCCAGCAGCTCGGGACTAGCCCCCACAGATACGCAGTATTTT
abundance: -; d_gene: TRBD1; j_gene: TRBJ2-7; len: 15; v_gene: TRBV9; CDR3aa: CASSPGTAYSYEQYF; CDR3nt: TGTGCCAGCAGCCCCGGGACAGCCTATAGCTACGAGCAGTACTTC
abundance: -; d_gene: -; j_gene: TRBJ2-1; len: 15; v_gene: TRBV7-2; CDR3aa: CASGAYMDTLNEQFF; CDR3nt: TGTGCCAGCGGAGCTTATATGGACACCCTCAATGAGCAGTTCTTC
abundance: once; d_gene: TRBD2; j_gene: TRBJ2-7; len: 17; v_gene: TRBV4-1; CDR3aa: CASSQDHSLAGGYEQYF; CDR3nt: TGCGCCAGCAGCCAAGATCACTCACTAGCGGGAGGCTACGAGCAGTACTTC
abundance: -; d_gene: -; j_gene: TRBJ2-5; len: 15; v_gene: TRBV5-4; CDR3aa: CASSLGTQIQETQYF; CDR3nt: TGTGCCAGCAGCTTGGGGACTCAGATACAAGAGACCCAGTACTTC
abundance: -; d_gene: -; j_gene: TRBJ1-4; len: 13; v_gene: TRBV28; CDR3aa: CASGGVTNEKLFF; CDR3nt: TGTGCCAGTGGAGGGGTGACTAATGAAAAACTGTTTTTT
abundance: -; d_gene: -; j_gene: TRBJ2-1; len: 14; v_gene: TRBV9; CDR3aa: CASSVAGDYNEQFF; CDR3nt: TGTGCCAGCAGCGTAGCGGGGGATTACAATGAGCAGTTCTTC
abundance: -; d_gene: -; j_gene: TRBJ2-7; len: 12; v_gene: TRBV13; CDR3aa: CASSSKTGEQYF; CDR3nt: TGTGCCAGCAGCTCTAAAACGGGCGAGCAGTACTTC
abundance: -; d_gene: TRBD2; j_gene: TRBJ2-3; len: 15; v_gene: TRBV6-2/TRBV6-3; CDR3aa: CASSYRRGDGDTQYF; CDR3nt: TGTGCCAGCAGTTATCGTCGGGGGGACGGAGATACGCAGTATTTT
abundance: -; d_gene: -; j_gene: TRBJ1-2; len: 15; v_gene: TRBV15; CDR3aa: CATSRDQGTGYGYTF; CDR3nt: TGTGCCACCAGCAGAGATCAAGGGACTGGCTATGGCTACACCTTC
abundance: -; d_gene: -; j_gene: TRBJ2-2; len: 15; v_gene: TRBV10-1; CDR3aa: CASSDPGLDTGELFF; CDR3nt: TGCGCCAGCAGTGACCCGGGGCTGGACACCGGGGAGCTGTTTTTT
abundance: -; d_gene: -; j_gene: TRBJ1-4; len: 13; v_gene: TRBV6-5; CDR3aa: CASQSATNEKLFF; CDR3nt: TGTGCCAGCCAGTCAGCAACTAATGAAAAACTGTTTTTT
abundance: once; d_gene: TRBD2; j_gene: TRBJ2-1; len: 16; v_gene: TRBV5-4; CDR3aa: CASSLRLAGEGDEQFF; CDR3nt: TGTGCCAGCAGCTTGCGGCTAGCGGGGGAAGGGGATGAGCAGTTCTTC
abundance: -; d_gene: -; j_gene: TRBJ2-1; len: 17; v_gene: TRBV11-3; CDR3aa: CASSSLNRDSSYNEQFF; CDR3nt: TGTGCCAGCAGCTCACTAAACAGGGATAGCTCCTACAATGAGCAGTTCTTC
abundance: -; d_gene: TRBD1; j_gene: TRBJ2-7; len: 14; v_gene: TRBV7-8; CDR3aa: CASSYGQVRYEQYF; CDR3nt: TGTGCCAGCAGCTATGGACAGGTCCGCTACGAGCAGTACTTC
abundance: -; d_gene: -; j_gene: TRBJ2-5; len: 14; v_gene: TRBV6-5; CDR3aa: CASSLWGAGETQYF; CDR3nt: TGTGCCAGCAGTTTATGGGGGGCCGGAGAGACCCAGTACTTC
abundance: -; d_gene: -; j_gene: TRBJ1-5; len: 15; v_gene: TRBV4-1; CDR3aa: CASSQTGQAYQPQHF; CDR3nt: TGCGCCAGCAGCCAAACCGGGCAGGCTTATCAGCCCCAGCATTTT
abundance: -; d_gene: TRBD2; j_gene: TRBJ2-7; len: 12; v_gene: TRBV12-3/TRBV12-4; CDR3aa: CASSPGLAEQYF; CDR3nt: TGTGCCAGCTCCCCGGGACTAGCGGAGCAGTACTTC
abundance: -; d_gene: -; j_gene: TRBJ1-2; len: 14; v_gene: TRBV6-1; CDR3aa: CASSEERMIYGYTF; CDR3nt: TGTGCCAGCAGTGAAGAGCGGATGATCTATGGCTACACCTTC
abundance: -; d_gene: TRBD1; j_gene: TRBJ1-6; len: 16; v_gene: TRBV30; CDR3aa: CAWTSTGGTGNSPLHF; CDR3nt: TGTGCCTGGACCTCAACCGGGGGGACAGGGAATTCACCCCTCCACTTT
abundance: -; d_gene: -; j_gene: TRBJ2-1; len: 12; v_gene: TRBV10-3; CDR3aa: CASRGSGNEQFF; CDR3nt: TGTGCCTCTCGGGGGTCAGGCAATGAGCAGTTCTTC
abundance: -; d_gene: -; j_gene: TRBJ1-5; len: 14; v_gene: TRBV7-2; CDR3aa: CASSLDRGNQPQHF; CDR3nt: TGTGCCAGCAGCTTAGACAGGGGCAATCAGCCCCAGCATTTT
abundance: -; d_gene: -; j_gene: TRBJ2-1; len: 16; v_gene: TRBV5-1; CDR3aa: CASSLGDTRAYNEQFF; CDR3nt: TGCGCCAGCAGCTTGGGGGACACCCGTGCATACAATGAGCAGTTCTTC
abundance: -; d_gene: -; j_gene: TRBJ1-5; len: 14; v_gene: TRBV6-1; CDR3aa: CASSEYRGPQPQHF; CDR3nt: TGTGCCAGCAGTGAATATCGGGGTCCTCAGCCCCAGCATTTT
abundance: -; d_gene: -; j_gene: TRBJ2-7; len: 14; v_gene: TRBV5-1; CDR3aa: CASSLGLSSYEQYF; CDR3nt: TGCGCCAGCAGCTTGGGGTTGAGCTCCTACGAGCAGTACTTC
abundance: -; d_gene: -; j_gene: TRBJ2-2; len: 12; v_gene: TRBV6-6; CDR3aa: CASSLTGGELFF; CDR3nt: TGTGCCAGCAGCCTGACGGGGGGGGAGCTGTTTTTT
abundance: once; d_gene: TRBD1; j_gene: TRBJ1-3; len: 13; v_gene: TRBV9; CDR3aa: CASSAQGEYTIYF; CDR3nt: TGTGCCAGCAGCGCACAGGGGGAATACACCATATATTTT
abundance: -; d_gene: TRBD1; j_gene: TRBJ1-1; len: 13; v_gene: TRBV5-6; CDR3aa: CATGQVGVTEAFF; CDR3nt: TGTGCCACCGGACAGGTTGGGGTCACTGAAGCTTTCTTT
abundance: -; d_gene: TRBD2; j_gene: TRBJ2-1; len: 16; v_gene: TRBV5-5; CDR3aa: CASSYELAEANNEQFF; CDR3nt: TGTGCCAGCAGCTATGAACTAGCGGAGGCGAACAATGAGCAGTTCTTC
abundance: -; d_gene: -; j_gene: TRBJ1-1; len: 14; v_gene: TRBV6-5; CDR3aa: CASRTLKGRTEAFF; CDR3nt: TGTGCCAGCAGGACCCTCAAGGGGCGCACTGAAGCTTTCTTT